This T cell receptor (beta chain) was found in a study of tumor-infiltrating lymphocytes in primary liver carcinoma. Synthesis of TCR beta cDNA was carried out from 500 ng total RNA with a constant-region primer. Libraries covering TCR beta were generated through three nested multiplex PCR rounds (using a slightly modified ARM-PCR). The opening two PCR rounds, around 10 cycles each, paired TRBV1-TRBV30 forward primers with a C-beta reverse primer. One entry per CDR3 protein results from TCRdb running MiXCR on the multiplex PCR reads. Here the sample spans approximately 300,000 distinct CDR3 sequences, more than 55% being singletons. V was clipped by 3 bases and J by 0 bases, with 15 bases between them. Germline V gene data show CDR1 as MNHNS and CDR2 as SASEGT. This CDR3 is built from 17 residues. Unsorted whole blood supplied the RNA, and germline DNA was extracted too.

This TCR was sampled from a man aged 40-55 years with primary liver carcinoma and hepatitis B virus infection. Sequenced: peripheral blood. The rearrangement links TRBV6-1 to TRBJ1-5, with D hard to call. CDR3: CASSDKGSSNSNQPQHF. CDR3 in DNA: TGTGCCAGCAGTGACAAAGGGTCGTCAAATAGCAATCAGCCCCAGCATTTT.